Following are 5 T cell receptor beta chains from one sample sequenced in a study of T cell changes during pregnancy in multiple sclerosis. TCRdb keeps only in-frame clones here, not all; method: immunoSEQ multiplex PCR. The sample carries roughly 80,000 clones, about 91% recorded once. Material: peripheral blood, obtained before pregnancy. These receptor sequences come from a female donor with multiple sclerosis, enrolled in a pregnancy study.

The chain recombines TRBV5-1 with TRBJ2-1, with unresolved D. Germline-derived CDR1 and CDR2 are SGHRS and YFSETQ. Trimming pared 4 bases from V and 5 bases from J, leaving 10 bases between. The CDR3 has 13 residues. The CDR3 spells CASSPLTNNEQFF. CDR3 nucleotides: TGCGCCAGCAGCCCACTGACAAACAATGAGCAGTTCTTC.

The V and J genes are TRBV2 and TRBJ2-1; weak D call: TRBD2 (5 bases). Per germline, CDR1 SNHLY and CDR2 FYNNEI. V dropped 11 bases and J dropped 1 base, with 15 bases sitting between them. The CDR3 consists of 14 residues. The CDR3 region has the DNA TGTGCCTCCCGGGTAGCGCCGTCCTACAATGAGCAGTTCTTC. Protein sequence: CASRVAPSYNEQFF.

The CDR3 nucleotides read TGTGCCAGCAGCACCTGGACTAGCGGGAGGAGAGGAGAGACCCAGTACTTC. It codes for CASSTWTSGRRGETQYF. The gene calls are TRBV7-9 and TRBJ2-5, with 14 bases fitting TRBD2. J was trimmed by 4 bases and V by 5 bases; bases with no gene match: 9. This CDR3 contains 17 residues. The V gene's germline CDR1 is SEHNR and CDR2 FQNEAQ (reference sequence).

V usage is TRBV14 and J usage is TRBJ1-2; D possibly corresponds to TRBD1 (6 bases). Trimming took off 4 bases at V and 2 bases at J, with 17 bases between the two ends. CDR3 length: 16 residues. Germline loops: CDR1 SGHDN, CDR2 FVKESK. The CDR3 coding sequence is TGTGCCAGCAGCCCTGGACAGAGCCTTTGGAACTATGGCTACACCTTC. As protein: CASSPGQSLWNYGYTF.

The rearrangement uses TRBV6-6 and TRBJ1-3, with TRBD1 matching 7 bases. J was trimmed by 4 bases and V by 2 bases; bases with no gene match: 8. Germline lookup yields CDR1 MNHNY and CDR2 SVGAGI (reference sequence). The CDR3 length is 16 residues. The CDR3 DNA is TGTGCCAGCAGTTACGCAAACACAGGGGCAGGAAACACCATATATTTT. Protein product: CASSYANTGAGNTIYF.